These T cell receptor beta chains were read from a single sample in a study of blood T cell repertoires in COVID-19. Libraries were prepared by immunoSEQ multiplex PCR; TCRdb keeps only in-frame clonotypes and omits some of them. The sample has fewer than 150,000 clones, 70% to 90% seen once. The sequencing input was peripheral blood. Receptor source: an elderly woman with acute or convalescent COVID-19. Both conserved end residues are part of each CDR3.

v_call	j_call	cdr3_aa
TRBV29-1	TRBJ1-2	CSVRDSLLGGYTF
TRBV15	TRBJ1-2	CATSRDWSGGNYGYTF
TRBV7-9	TRBJ1-2	CASSAWDSNNYGYTF
TRBV5-1	TRBJ1-1	CASSLWGDRNTEAFF
TRBV28	TRBJ2-5	CASSTSGGPLTQYF
TRBV6-5	TRBJ2-1	CASRDSNYNEQFF
TRBV21-1	TRBJ1-2	CASSKAGVLNYGYTF
TRBV11-2	TRBJ1-5	CASSQKGGNQPQHF
TRBV12-3/TRBV12-4	TRBJ2-1	CASSLATGAEQFF
TRBV28	TRBJ2-1	CASSSRTGNNEQFF
TRBV11-3	TRBJ2-2	CASSPRAANTGELFF
TRBV3-1/TRBV3-2	TRBJ1-5	CASSQEGTGLPNQPQHF
TRBV25-1	TRBJ1-4	CASRRTGEVEKLFF
TRBV9	TRBJ2-7	CASSVKPGSPYEQYF
TRBV11-3	TRBJ1-1	CASSSDRYTEAFF
TRBV5-1	TRBJ2-6	CASSLRGTTASGANVLTF
TRBV5-1	TRBJ2-2	CASSSSGGNTGELFF
TRBV18	TRBJ1-1	CASSAYADRSLEAFF
TRBV6-2/TRBV6-3	TRBJ1-6	CASSRQNSPLHF
TRBV27	TRBJ1-2	CASSPGTSYGYTF
TRBV9	TRBJ1-6	CASSALAGLNNSPLHF
TRBV10-3	TRBJ2-6	CAISPRGGSGANVLTF
TRBV24-1	TRBJ2-5	CATSDYASETQYF
TRBV9	TRBJ1-2	CASSDSFNYGYTF
TRBV7-9	TRBJ1-1	CASAPPGTSIWSTEAFF
TRBV21-1	TRBJ1-2	CASSKTSRRGQENYGYTF
TRBV30	TRBJ1-2	CAWSPGRGYTF
TRBV10-3	TRBJ2-2	CAIRPGQGSTGELFF
TRBV7-2	TRBJ1-5	CASSSVSGGDQPQHF
TRBV5-1	TRBJ1-5	CASSEDRLDQPQHF
TRBV5-1	TRBJ1-2	CASSLDGRGTDETF
TRBV13	TRBJ1-2	CASSSDRGGGYTF
TRBV30	TRBJ2-3	CAWSARTELRWYF
TRBV15	TRBJ2-5	CATSRGDGGQGQTQYF
TRBV2	TRBJ1-6	CASSGRVNSPLHF
TRBV18	TRBJ2-2	CASSPQGTGELFF
TRBV6-5	TRBJ1-1	CASRYQQGEVEAFF
TRBV9	TRBJ2-5	CASSVFSGGQETQYF
TRBV12-3/TRBV12-4	TRBJ1-6	CASSSRGNSPLHF
TRBV5-4	TRBJ2-3	CASSPPSAGGSTDTQYF
TRBV18	TRBJ2-7	CASSPSSRGPHEQYF
TRBV5-1	TRBJ2-1	CASSRTGDYNEQFF
TRBV4-1	TRBJ1-1	CASSQVRTINTEAFF
TRBV9	TRBJ1-2	CASSSNRVRGYGYTF
TRBV14	TRBJ2-1	CASSQEWSDEQFF
TRBV7-9	TRBJ1-3	CASSFQGKTGNTIYF
TRBV5-5	TRBJ1-6	CASSLGLIDSGSSYNSPLHF
TRBV18	TRBJ1-2	CASSPQQGSPGYTF
TRBV5-1	TRBJ1-1	CASSLWGQLNTEAFF
TRBV9	TRBJ2-1	CASSGSGGSYNEQFF